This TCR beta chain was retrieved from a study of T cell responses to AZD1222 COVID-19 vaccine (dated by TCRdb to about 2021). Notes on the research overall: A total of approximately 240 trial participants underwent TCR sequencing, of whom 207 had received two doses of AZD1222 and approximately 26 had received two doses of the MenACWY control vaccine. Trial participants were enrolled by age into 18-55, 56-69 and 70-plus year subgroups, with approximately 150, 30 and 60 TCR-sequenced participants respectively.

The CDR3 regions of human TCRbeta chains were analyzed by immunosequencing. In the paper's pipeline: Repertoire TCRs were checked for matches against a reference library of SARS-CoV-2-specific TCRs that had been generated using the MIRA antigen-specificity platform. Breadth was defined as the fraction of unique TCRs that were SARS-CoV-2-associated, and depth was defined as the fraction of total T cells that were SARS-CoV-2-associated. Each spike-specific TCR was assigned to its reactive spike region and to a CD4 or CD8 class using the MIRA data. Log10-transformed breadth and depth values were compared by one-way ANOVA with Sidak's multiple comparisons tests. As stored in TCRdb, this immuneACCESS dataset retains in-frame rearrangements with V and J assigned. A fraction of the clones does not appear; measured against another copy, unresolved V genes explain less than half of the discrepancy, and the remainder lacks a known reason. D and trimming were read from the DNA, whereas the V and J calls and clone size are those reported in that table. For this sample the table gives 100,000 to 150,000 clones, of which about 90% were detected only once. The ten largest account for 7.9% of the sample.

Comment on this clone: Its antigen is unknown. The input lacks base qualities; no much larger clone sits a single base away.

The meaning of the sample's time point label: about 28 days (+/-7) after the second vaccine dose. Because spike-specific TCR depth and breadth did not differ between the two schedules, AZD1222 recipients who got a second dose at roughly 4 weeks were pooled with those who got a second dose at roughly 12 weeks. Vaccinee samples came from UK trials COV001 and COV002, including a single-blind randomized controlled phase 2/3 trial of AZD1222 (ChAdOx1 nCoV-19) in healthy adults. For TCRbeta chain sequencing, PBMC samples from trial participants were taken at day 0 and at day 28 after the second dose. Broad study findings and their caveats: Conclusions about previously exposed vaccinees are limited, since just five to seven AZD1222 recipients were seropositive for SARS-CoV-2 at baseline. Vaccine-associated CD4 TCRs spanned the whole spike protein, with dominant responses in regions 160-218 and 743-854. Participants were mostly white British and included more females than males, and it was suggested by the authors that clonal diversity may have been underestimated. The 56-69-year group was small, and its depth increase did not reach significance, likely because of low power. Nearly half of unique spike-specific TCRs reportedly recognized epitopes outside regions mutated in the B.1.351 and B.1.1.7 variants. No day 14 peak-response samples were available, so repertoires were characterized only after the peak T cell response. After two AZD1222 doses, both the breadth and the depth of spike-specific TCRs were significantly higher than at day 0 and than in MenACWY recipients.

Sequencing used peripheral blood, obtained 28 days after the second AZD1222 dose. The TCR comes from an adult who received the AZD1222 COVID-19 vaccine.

The nucleotide sequence reads as follows: TGTGCCAGCAGCCTACCGGGACAGAGTGAAAAACTGTTTTTT. Translated, it gives CASSLPGQSEKLFF. The sequence joins TRBV14 to TRBJ1-4; the junction holds 7 bases that match TRBD1. Relative to germline, V is missing 4 bases and J is missing 7 bases, with 6 bases of the junction outside any gene match. The CDR3, from cysteine to phenylalanine, totals 14 residues. Just the 42-base CDR3 DNA is kept, in frame starting at base 1. Taken from the germline V gene, the CDR1 and CDR2 loops are SGHDN and FVKESK.